This T cell receptor beta chain comes out of a study of cytotoxic CD8 clonotypes in ibrutinib-treated CLL. In the study overall: The patient breakdown showed more than nine relapsed/refractory and approximately 15 treatment-naive cases, with 17 to 18 IGHV unmutated.

Study outcomes and limitations: Private clonotypes, not public ones, expanded at ibrutinib response.

Clones were read by immunoSEQ multiplex PCR, and TCRdb kept only the in-frame ones, dropping some. The sample includes 100,000 to 150,000 clones, 80% to 90% of them seen just once. V gave up 11 bases and J gave up 3 bases, with 17 bases separating them. Germline V gene data show CDR1 as SGHTA and CDR2 as FQGNSA. The CDR3 length is 14 residues. A word on this clone: Its antigen is not known.

The V gene is TRBV7-2, the J gene TRBJ2-4; TRBD2 might be the D (5 bases). The clonotype comes from a human donor with chronic lymphocytic leukemia. The material sequenced was PBMCs, taken after 24 months of ibrutinib treatment. The CDR3 DNA reads as TGTGCCTCAGGCCCGGAGCGGTACAAAAACATTCAGTACTTC. Residues: CASGPERYKNIQYF.